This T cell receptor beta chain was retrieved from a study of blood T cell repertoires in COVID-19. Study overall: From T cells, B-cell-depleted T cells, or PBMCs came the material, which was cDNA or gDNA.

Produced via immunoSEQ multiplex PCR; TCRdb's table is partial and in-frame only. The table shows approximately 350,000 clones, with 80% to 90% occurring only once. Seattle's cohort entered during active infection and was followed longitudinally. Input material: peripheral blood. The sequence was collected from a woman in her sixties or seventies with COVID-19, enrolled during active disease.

CDR3 protein: CASSVSGGYQETQYF. For the CDR3, the DNA is TGTGCCAGCAGTGTTAGCGGGGGGTACCAAGAGACCCAGTACTTC. The chain uses TRBV2 and TRBJ2-5; 10 positions agree with TRBD2. The CDR3 is 15 residues long. Trimming at V came to 4 bases and at J to 0 bases, leaving 2 bases not matched to a gene. Germline loops: CDR1 SNHLY, CDR2 FYNNEI.